This TCR beta chain emerged from a study of molecular identifiers for immune sequencing clone quantification. Study results and limitations: Clones carrying above 20 RNA copies accounted for over 98% of effector molecules, under 1% in naive cells.

This clonotype was recorded many times. Its antigen is as yet unknown. Naive CD8 T cells were sorted, and the gate applied was CD8+CD4-CCR7+CD45RA+. TCRdb analysed the PCR reads with MiXCR anew, one entry per CDR3 protein. The sample has some 94,000 distinct CDR3 sequences; roughly 25% are singletons. The junction had 11 bases not matched to a gene; V was cut back by 4 bases and J by 5 bases. The germline V gene has CDR1 LGHNA and CDR2 YSLEER. The CDR3 extends over 17 amino acids. The V call is TRBV4-3, the J call TRBJ2-3; 11 bases match TRBD2. Specimen: naive CD8+ T cells from blood, with Jurkat cell RNA spiked in. Subset meaning: FACS-sorted CD8+CD4-CCR7+CD45RA+ naive T cells. This receptor was identified in a human donor in good health. Some libraries in this study had Jurkat cell RNA spiked in. CDR3 sequence reads: CASSPGIAGGPEDTQYF. The CDR3 DNA is TGCGCCAGCAGCCCCGGAATAGCGGGAGGGCCGGAAGATACGCAGTATTTT.